This T cell receptor beta chain appears in the sequencing data of a study of T cell repertoires in cytomegalovirus infection. Study as a whole: TCR beta signatures that were public indicated CMV infection and matching HLA type. Study conclusions and caveats: In two of eight donors, the top clonotype was HLA-C-restricted CMV-specific.

CDR1 MNHEY and CDR2 SMNVEV come from the germline V gene (reference sequence). This CDR3 is built from 19 residues. Note on this clonotype: What it binds is unknown. A read error may explain this, as a much larger clone is one base away.

TCRdb re-derived calls from the reads in MiXCR, one entry per CDR3 protein. The sample has 150,000 to 190,000 distinct CDR3 sequences; about 20% are singletons. This clonotype was obtained from a human donor in good health (CMV status not recorded). Some clones in this sample may be carry-over from other donors' samples. This rearrangement joins TRBV27 to TRBJ2-6; D is ambiguous. Sequenced sample: PBMCs. The CDR3 bases are TGTGCCAGCAGTTTAGTTTGGCGAGGTACCTTCTCTGGGGACAACGTCCTGACTTTC. It yields the protein CASSLVWRGTFSGDNVLTF.